Shown below are 15 T cell receptor beta chains from a single sample sequenced in a study of T-cell reconstitution after alpha-beta-depleted transplantation in children. Unique molecular identifiers were used in preparing the TCRbeta library. TCRdb passed the PCR reads through MiXCR, listing each CDR3 protein once. The table lists some 600,000 distinct CDR3 sequences, over 10% of them singletons. The sequencing used PBMCs, mostly from graft donor cells, collected 360 days after TCRalphabeta/CD19-depleted stem cell transplant. All receptors derive from a male patient younger than 18 who had a stem cell transplant for acute myeloid leukemia, so the T cells may come from the graft donor.

This clonotype came up many times. The chain joins TRBV29-1 to TRBJ2-3; 10 nucleotides match TRBD2. The V segment lost 8 bases and the J segment 0 bases; nucleotides outside the gene matches: 5. CDR1 and CDR2 (germline): SQVTM, ANQGSEA. This CDR3 spans 14 amino acids. The CDR3 nucleotides read TGCAGCCCCCAAGCGGGAGGGAGCACAGATACGCAGTATTTT. Translating gives CSPQAGGSTDTQYF.

This clonotype was found many times. The J gene is TRBJ2-3, the V gene TRBV15; D gene unclear. Deletions cut 0 bases from V and 3 bases from J, with 7 bases between. Germline V lookup: CDR1 LNHNV, CDR2 YYDKDF (reference sequence). The CDR3 is 14 amino acids. In DNA, the CDR3 is TGTGCCACCAGCAGAGATTTGAAGACAGATACGCAGTATTTT. It specifies CATSRDLKTDTQYF.

For this clonotype: A read error may account for a junction end that differs from germline. The chain joins TRBV7-7 to TRBJ2-1; 12 positions agree with TRBD2. The CDR3 is 16 amino acids. Germline CDR1 is SSHAT and CDR2 is FNYEAQ (reference sequence). The CDR3 sequence: CASSFSLAGGFNEQFF. In DNA, the CDR3 is TGTGCTAGCAGCTTTTCCCTAGCGGGAGGGTTCAATGAGCAGTTCTTC.

This clonotype was detected only a few times. The chain recombines TRBV7-3 with TRBJ1-1; D uncertain. From germline, CDR1 is SGHTA and CDR2 FQGTGA. The CDR3 consists of 13 residues. V was pared by 2 bases and J by 8 bases, with 12 bases between. The CDR3 here is CASSLVPMTEAFF. CDR3 DNA sequence: TGTGCCAGCAGCTTAGTCCCGATGACAGAAGCTTTCTTT.

The V and J genes are TRBV20-1 and TRBJ2-7; TRBD2 matches 8 bases. Germline values: CDR1 DFQATT, CDR2 SNEGSKA (reference sequence). There are 13 residues in the CDR3. The CDR3 sequence: CSARDPASGSPFV. The CDR3 region has the DNA TGCAGTGCTAGAGACCCGGCGAGCGGGAGTCCGTTTGTC.

This clonotype was picked up many times. J is TRBJ2-2 and V is TRBV20-1; 12 nucleotides align to TRBD2. This CDR3 has 16 amino acids. Trimming removed 7 bases from V and 2 bases from J; junction bases left unmatched: 8. The germline V gene has CDR1 DFQATT and CDR2 SNEGSKA (reference sequence). The CDR3 DNA reads TGCAGTGTTCGTCCGGGACTAGCGGGCAACACCGGGGAGCTGTTTTTT. It translates to CSVRPGLAGNTGELFF.

This clonotype was detected ten times or more. The genes are TRBV5-6 and TRBJ2-6; 7 positions match TRBD2. Germline V gene lookup returns CDR1 SGHDT and CDR2 YYEEEE. Trimming at V came to 0 bases and at J to 0 bases, leaving 6 bases not matched to a gene. The CDR3 loop spans 18 amino acids. The CDR3 coding sequence is TGTGCCAGCAGCTTGGGGGTAGCGGGCTACTCTGGGGCCAACGTCCTGACTTTC. It yields the protein CASSLGVAGYSGANVLTF.

This clonotype was picked up a small number of times. The gene calls are TRBV12-3 or TRBV12-4 and TRBJ2-7, with D unresolved. This CDR3 has 10 amino acids. Deletions cut 3 bases from V and 7 bases from J, with 4 bases between. This CDR3 is CASSLMEQYF. The CDR3 nucleotides read TGTGCCAGCAGTTTGATGGAGCAGTACTTC.

The rearrangement joins TRBV10-3 to TRBJ2-1, with D perhaps matching TRBD1 or TRBD2 (5 bases each). The CDR3 has 14 residues. The germline CDR1 and CDR2 sequences are ENHRY and SYGVKD. Trimming left V 8 bases short and J 7 bases short, with 18 bases between. In nucleotides, the CDR3 is TGTGCCATCGCGGGCTTGGGGGACGGAAATGAGCAGTTCTTC. It yields the protein CAIAGLGDGNEQFF.

This clonotype was counted between two and nine times. The rearrangement joins TRBV28 to TRBJ2-7; 11 nucleotides line up with TRBD2. This CDR3 contains 15 residues. Germline V lookup: CDR1 MDHEN, CDR2 SYDVKM. V lost 2 bases to trimming and J lost 7 bases; unmatched junction nucleotides: 7. In nucleotides, the CDR3 is TGTGCCAGCAGTTTACGGACTAGCGGGCCTAGGGAGCAGTACTTC. This gives the protein CASSLRTSGPREQYF.

This clonotype was counted at least ten times. The J gene is TRBJ2-2, the V gene TRBV20-1; 12 positions agree with TRBD2. Germline assignment: CDR1 DFQATT and CDR2 SNEGSKA (reference sequence). The CDR3 totals 15 residues. The V and J ends lost 2 bases and 3 bases, in that order; junction bases with no gene match: 1. The CDR3, as DNA: TGCAGTGCTAGACTAGCGGGGGGGGACACCGGGGAGCTGTTTTTT. It codes for CSARLAGGDTGELFF.

The chain recombines TRBV29-1 with TRBJ2-7; 8 positions match TRBD2. The CDR3 runs to 12 residues. The V gene's germline CDR1 is SQVTM and CDR2 ANQGSEA. V shed 2 bases and J 5 bases; nucleotides not matched to a gene: 2. The CDR3 protein is CSVELAGDEQYF. In DNA form, the CDR3 reads TGCAGCGTTGAACTAGCGGGCGACGAGCAGTACTTC.

The rearrangement uses TRBV6-2 or TRBV6-3 and TRBJ1-1; D not resolved. Germline CDR1 is MNHEY and CDR2 is SVGEGT. The CDR3 contains 14 residues. Trimming pared 2 bases from V and 1 base from J, leaving 8 bases between. The CDR3 DNA is TGTGCCAGCAGTTACCGACCGCGGAACACTGAAGCTTTCTTT. Translating it yields CASSYRPRNTEAFF.

This clonotype has only a few counts. In DNA, the CDR3 is TGTGCCATCAGTTCTACTAGCGCAACCTACAATGAGCAGTTCTTC. As protein: CAISSTSATYNEQFF. V and J are TRBV10-3 and TRBJ2-1; TRBD2 matches 7 bases. Germline V gene lookup returns CDR1 ENHRY and CDR2 SYGVKD. J was trimmed by 2 bases and V by 5 bases; bases with no gene match: 6. The CDR3 is made up of 15 amino acids.

This clonotype was observed a handful of times. The genes are TRBV6-5 and TRBJ2-3, with D hard to call. The CDR3 is made up of 13 amino acids. Germline V gene lookup returns CDR1 MNHEY and CDR2 SVGAGI. Trimming cost V 4 bases and J 9 bases, with 14 bases left between them. The CDR3 DNA follows: TGTGCCAGCAGTTTCGCCCTCCAAGGGACGCAGTATTTT. Its protein is CASSFALQGTQYF.